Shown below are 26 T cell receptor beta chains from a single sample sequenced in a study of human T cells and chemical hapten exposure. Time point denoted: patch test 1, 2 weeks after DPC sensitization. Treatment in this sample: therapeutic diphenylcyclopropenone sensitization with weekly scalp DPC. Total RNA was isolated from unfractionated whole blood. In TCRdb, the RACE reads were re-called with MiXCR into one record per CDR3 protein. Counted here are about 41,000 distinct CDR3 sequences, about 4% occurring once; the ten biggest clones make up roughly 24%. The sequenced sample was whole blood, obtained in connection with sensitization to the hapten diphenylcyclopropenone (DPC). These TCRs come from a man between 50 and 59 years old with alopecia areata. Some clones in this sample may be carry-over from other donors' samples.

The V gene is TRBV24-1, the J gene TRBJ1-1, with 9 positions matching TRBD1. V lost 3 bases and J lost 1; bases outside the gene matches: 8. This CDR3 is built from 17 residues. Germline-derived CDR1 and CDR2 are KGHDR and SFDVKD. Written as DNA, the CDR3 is TGTGCCACCAGTGATAGAGCCGGGACAGGGCCGAACACTGAAGCTTTCTTT. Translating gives CATSDRAGTGPNTEAFF.

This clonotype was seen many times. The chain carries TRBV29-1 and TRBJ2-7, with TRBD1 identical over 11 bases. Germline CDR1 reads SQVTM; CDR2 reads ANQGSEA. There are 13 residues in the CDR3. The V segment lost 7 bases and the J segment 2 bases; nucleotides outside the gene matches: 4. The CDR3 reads CSAGTGGPYEQYF. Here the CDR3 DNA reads TGCAGCGCCGGGACAGGGGGGCCCTACGAGCAGTACTTC.

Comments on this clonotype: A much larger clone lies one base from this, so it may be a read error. The CDR3 DNA is TGCAGTGCCCCCCCAACATGGGGCAACTATGGCTACACCTTC. Encoded protein: CSAPPTWGNYGYTF. The rearrangement uses TRBV20-1 and TRBJ1-2, with D possibly TRBD1 on 5 matching bases. The CDR3 runs 14 residues. CDR1 and CDR2 (germline): DFQATT, SNEGSKA (reference sequence). The V gene lost 6 bases and the J gene lost 2 bases, with 16 bases spanning the gap.

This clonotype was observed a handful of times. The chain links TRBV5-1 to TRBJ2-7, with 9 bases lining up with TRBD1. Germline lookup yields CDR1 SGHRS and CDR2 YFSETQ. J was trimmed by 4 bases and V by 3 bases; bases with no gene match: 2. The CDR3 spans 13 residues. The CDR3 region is CASSSGQGYEQYF. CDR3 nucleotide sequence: TGCGCCAGCAGCTCCGGACAGGGGTACGAGCAGTACTTC.

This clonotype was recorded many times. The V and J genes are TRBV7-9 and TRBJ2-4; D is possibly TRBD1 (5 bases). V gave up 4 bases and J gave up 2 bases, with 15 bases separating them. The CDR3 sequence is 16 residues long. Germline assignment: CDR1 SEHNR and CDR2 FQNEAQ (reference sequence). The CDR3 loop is CASSSAGPLTKNIQYF. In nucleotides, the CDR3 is TGTGCCAGCAGCTCGGCAGGGCCCTTAACCAAAAACATTCAGTACTTC.

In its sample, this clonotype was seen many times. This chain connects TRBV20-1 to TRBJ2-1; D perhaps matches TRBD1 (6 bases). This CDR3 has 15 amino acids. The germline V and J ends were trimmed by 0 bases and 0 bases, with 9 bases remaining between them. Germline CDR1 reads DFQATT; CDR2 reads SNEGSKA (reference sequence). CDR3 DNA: TGCAGTGCTAGAGATACAGGGTTCTCCTACAATGAGCAGTTCTTC. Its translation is CSARDTGFSYNEQFF.

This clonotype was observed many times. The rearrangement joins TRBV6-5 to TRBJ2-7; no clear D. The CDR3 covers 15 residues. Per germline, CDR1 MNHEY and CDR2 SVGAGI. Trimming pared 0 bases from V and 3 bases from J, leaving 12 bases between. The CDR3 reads CASSYSVLQLYEQYF. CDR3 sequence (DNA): TGTGCCAGCAGTTACTCGGTATTACAGCTCTACGAGCAGTACTTC.

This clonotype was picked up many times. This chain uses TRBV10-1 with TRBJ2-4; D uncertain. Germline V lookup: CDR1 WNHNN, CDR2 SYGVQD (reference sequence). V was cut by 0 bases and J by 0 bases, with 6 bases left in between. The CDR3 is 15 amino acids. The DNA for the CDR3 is TGCGCCAGCAGTGAGTCACAACTAGCCAAAAACATTCAGTACTTC. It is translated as CASSESQLAKNIQYF.

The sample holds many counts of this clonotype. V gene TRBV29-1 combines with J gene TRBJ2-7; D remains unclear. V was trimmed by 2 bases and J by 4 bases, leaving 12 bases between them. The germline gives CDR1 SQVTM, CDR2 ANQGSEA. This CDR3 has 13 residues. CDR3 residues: CSVEPLEGYEQYF. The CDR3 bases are TGCAGCGTTGAACCTTTAGAAGGTTACGAGCAGTACTTC.

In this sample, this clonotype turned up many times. CDR3 DNA sequence: TGTGCCAGCAGCTTAAGCGGGGCGCAGAATGAGCAGTTCTTC. Its protein product is CASSLSGAQNEQFF. The genes are TRBV11-1 and TRBJ2-1, with 7 bases that match TRBD2. This CDR3 is built from 14 residues. With V trimmed by 2 bases and J by 7 bases, 5 bases remained unmatched. Germline CDR1 reads SGHAT; CDR2 reads FQDESV (reference sequence).

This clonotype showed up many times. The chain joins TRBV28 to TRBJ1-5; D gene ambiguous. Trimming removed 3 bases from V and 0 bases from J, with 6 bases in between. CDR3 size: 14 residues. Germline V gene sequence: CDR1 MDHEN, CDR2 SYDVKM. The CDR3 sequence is CASSFAASNQPQHF. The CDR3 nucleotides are TGTGCCAGCAGTTTTGCAGCTAGCAATCAGCCCCAGCATTTT.

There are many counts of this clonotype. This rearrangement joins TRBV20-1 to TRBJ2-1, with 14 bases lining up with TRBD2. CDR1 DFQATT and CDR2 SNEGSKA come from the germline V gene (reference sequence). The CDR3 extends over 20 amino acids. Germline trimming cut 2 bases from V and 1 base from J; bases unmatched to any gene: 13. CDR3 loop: CSARMGPGLAGVGSYNEQFF. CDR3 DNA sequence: TGCAGTGCTAGAATGGGGCCGGGACTAGCGGGAGTAGGGTCCTACAATGAGCAGTTCTTC.

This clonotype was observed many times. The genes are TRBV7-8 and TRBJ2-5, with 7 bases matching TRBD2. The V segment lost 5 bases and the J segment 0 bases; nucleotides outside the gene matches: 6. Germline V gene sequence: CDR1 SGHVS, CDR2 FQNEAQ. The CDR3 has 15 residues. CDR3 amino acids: CASSRGLKYQETQYF. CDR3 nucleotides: TGTGCCAGCAGCAGGGGACTAAAGTACCAAGAGACCCAGTACTTC.

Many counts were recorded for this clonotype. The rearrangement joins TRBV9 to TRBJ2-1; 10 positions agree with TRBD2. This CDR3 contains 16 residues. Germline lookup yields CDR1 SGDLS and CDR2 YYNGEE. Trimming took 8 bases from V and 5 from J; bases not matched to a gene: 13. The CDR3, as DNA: TGTGCCAGTACCTTGGCTAGCGGGAGTCTCAACAATGAGCAGTTCTTC. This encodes CASTLASGSLNNEQFF.

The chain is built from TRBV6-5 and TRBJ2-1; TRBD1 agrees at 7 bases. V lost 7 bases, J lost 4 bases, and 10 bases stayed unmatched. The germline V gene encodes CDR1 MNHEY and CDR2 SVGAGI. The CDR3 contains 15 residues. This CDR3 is CASNTGTATYNEQFF. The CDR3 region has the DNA TGTGCCAGCAACACGGGGACAGCGACTTACAATGAGCAGTTCTTC.

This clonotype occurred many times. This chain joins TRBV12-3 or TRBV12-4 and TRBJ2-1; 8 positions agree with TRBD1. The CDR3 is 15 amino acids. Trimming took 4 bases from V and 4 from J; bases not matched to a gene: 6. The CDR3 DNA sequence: TGTGCCAGCAGTTCCGGGACAGGATCATACAATGAGCAGTTCTTC. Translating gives CASSSGTGSYNEQFF.

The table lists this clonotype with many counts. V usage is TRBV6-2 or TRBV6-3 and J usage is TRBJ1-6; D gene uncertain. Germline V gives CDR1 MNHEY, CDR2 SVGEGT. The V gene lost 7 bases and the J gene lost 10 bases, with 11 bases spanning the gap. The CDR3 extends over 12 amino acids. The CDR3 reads CASTQEWSPLHF. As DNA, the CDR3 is TGTGCCAGCACCCAAGAGTGGTCACCCCTCCACTTT.

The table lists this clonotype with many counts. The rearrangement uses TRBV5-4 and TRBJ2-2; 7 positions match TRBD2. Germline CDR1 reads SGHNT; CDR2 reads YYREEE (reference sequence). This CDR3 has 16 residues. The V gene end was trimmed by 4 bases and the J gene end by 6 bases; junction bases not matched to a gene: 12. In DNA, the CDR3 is TGTGCCAGCAGCCCAGACGGGGGGTCCAGGGCCGGGGAGCTGTTTTTT. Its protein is CASSPDGGSRAGELFF.

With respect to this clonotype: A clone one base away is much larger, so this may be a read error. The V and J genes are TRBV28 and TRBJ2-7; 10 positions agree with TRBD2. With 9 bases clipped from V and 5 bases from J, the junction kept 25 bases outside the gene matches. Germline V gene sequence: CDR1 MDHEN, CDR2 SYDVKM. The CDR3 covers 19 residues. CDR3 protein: CARSDPGTSVETWAHEQYF. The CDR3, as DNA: TGTGCCAGGAGTGATCCCGGGACTAGCGTCGAAACCTGGGCCCACGAGCAGTACTTC. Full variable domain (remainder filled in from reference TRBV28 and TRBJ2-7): DVKVTQSSRYLVKRTGEKVFLECVQDMDHENMFWYRQDPGLGLRLIYFSYDVKMKEKGDIPEGYSVSREKKERFSLILESASTNQTSMYLCARSDPGTSVETWAHEQYFGPGTRLTVT.

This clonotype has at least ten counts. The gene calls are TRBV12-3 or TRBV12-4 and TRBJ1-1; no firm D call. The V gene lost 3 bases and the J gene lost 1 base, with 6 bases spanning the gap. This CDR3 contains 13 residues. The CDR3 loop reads CASSFRWNTEAFF. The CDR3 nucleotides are TGTGCCAGCAGTTTTCGTTGGAACACTGAAGCTTTCTTT.

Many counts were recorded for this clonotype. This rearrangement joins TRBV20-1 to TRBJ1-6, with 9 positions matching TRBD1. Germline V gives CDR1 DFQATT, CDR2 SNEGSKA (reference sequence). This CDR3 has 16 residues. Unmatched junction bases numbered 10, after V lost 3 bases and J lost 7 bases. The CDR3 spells CSASPVTGGVNSPLHF. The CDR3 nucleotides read TGCAGTGCTAGCCCCGTAACAGGGGGCGTAAATTCACCCCTCCACTTT.

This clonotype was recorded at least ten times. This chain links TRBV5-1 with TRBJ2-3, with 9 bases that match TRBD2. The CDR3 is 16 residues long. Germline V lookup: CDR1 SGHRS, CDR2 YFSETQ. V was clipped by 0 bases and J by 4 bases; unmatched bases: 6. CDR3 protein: CASSLARVAGADTQYF. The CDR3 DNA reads TGCGCCAGCAGCTTGGCCAGGGTAGCGGGAGCAGATACGCAGTATTTT.

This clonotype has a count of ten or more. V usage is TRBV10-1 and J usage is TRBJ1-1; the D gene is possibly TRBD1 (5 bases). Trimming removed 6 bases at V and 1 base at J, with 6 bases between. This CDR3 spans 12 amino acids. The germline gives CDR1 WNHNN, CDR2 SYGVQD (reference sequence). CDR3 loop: CASRGPNTEAFF. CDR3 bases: TGCGCCAGCAGGGGACCGAACACTGAAGCTTTCTTT.

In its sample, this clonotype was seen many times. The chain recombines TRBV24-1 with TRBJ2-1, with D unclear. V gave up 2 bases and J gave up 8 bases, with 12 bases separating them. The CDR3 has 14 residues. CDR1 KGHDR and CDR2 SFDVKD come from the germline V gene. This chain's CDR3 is CATSDYPKDYEQFF. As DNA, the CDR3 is TGTGCCACCAGTGATTACCCGAAAGACTATGAGCAGTTCTTC.

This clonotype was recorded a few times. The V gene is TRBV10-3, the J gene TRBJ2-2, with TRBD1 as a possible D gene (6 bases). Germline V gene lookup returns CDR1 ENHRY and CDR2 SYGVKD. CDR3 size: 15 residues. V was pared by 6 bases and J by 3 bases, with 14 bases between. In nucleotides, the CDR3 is TGTGCCATCAGGGATGACAGGCAGGACACCGGGGAGCTGTTTTTT. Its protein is CAIRDDRQDTGELFF.

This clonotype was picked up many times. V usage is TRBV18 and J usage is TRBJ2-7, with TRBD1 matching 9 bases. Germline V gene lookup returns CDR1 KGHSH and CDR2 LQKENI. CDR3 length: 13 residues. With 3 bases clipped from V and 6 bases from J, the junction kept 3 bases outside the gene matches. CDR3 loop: CASSPGQGSEQYF. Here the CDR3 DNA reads TGTGCCAGCTCACCGGGACAGGGCTCCGAGCAGTACTTC.